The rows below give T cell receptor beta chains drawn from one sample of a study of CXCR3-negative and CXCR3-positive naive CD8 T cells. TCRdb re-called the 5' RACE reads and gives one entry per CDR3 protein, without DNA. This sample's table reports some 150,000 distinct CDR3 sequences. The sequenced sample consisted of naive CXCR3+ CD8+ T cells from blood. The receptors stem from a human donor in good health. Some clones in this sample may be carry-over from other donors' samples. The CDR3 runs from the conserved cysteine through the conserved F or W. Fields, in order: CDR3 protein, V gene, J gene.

CDR3 protein: CSANPGTADTEAFF
V gene: TRBV29-1
J gene: TRBJ1-1

CDR3 protein: CSVEGIGSYEQYF
V gene: TRBV29-1
J gene: TRBJ2-7

CDR3 protein: CASSPPGDYGYTF
V gene: TRBV18
J gene: TRBJ1-2

CDR3 protein: CSARPSGVEETQYF
V gene: TRBV20-1
J gene: TRBJ2-5

CDR3 protein: CASSPTSGRATHNEQFF
V gene: TRBV5-1
J gene: TRBJ2-1

CDR3 protein: CASTQSRGLYEQYF
V gene: TRBV7-8
J gene: TRBJ2-7

CDR3 protein: CASSHPGLPGEQFF
V gene: TRBV4-1
J gene: TRBJ2-1

CDR3 protein: CASTLSAGSYEQYF
V gene: TRBV12-3/TRBV12-4
J gene: TRBJ2-7

CDR3 protein: CASRGTGGAEAFF
V gene: TRBV6-1
J gene: TRBJ1-1

CDR3 protein: CASSLTGVYTEAFF
V gene: TRBV27
J gene: TRBJ1-1